Below, one TCR beta chain is given with its context. The antigen is unknown. The data derive from a study of persistence of HIV-infected CD4 T cells. V was pared by 5 bases and J by 2 bases, with 12 bases between. The CDR3 is 14 residues long. Per germline, CDR1 KGHSH and CDR2 LQKENI. The libraries were made with immunoSEQ version 4 in survey mode. Genomic DNA was diluted to 10 ng/uL, up to 1 ug per sample. Sequencing used immunoSEQ multiplex PCR; TCRdb keeps in-frame clones, though not all of them. This table has roughly 35,000 clones, around 80% appearing once. Lysates of CMV-infected fibroblasts at around 9.9 ug/mL stimulated these cells. Memory cells lacking CD40L and CD69 with high CD45RO were sorted. Study results and limitations: Degenerate expanded CDR3beta sequences were enriched among CMV- and Gag-responding cells.

The origin of this receptor is an adult man with HIV who was CMV-seropositive. Sequenced here: CD4+ T cells sorted from PBMCs after roughly 18-hour stimulation, sampled from a patient who received antiretroviral therapy. This chain uses TRBV18 with TRBJ1-1; no clear D gene. The CDR3 sequence is CASSVSWGNTEAFF. The DNA for the CDR3 is TGTGCCAGCTCAGTTAGCTGGGGAAACACTGAAGCTTTCTTT.